This passage covers 24 T cell receptor beta chains from one sample sequenced in a study of response to subunit inactivated influenza vaccine. Via MiXCR, TCRdb re-called the RT-PCR reads, giving one row per CDR3 protein. The sample has roughly 700,000 distinct CDR3 sequences, 15% to 19% seen once. Material: PBMCs from blood, obtained 11 to 12 days after vaccination. All receptors derive from a man aged 50 to 59 who received an inactivated influenza vaccine.

This clonotype came up a few times. The rearrangement links TRBV12-3 or TRBV12-4 to TRBJ1-5; possible D gene TRBD1, 5 bases. This CDR3 is 15 amino acids long. The V end was cut by 3 bases, the J end by 3 bases, with 12 bases between. The CDR3 spells CASSFSGGDNQPQHF. CDR3 DNA: TGTGCCAGCAGTTTTTCTGGGGGGGACAATCAGCCCCAGCATTTT.

The rearrangement uses TRBV27 and TRBJ2-1, with D possibly being TRBD2 (5 bases). The CDR3 is 17 residues long. The germline V and J ends were trimmed by 3 bases and 0 bases, with 15 bases remaining between them. The V gene's germline CDR1 is MNHEY and CDR2 SMNVEV (reference sequence). The CDR3 here is CASSFGPNRGSYNEQFF. For the CDR3, the DNA is TGTGCCAGCAGTTTTGGGCCGAACCGGGGCTCCTACAATGAGCAGTTCTTC.

The chain has TRBV4-3 and TRBJ2-2, with D uncertain. Trimming left V 0 bases short and J 5 bases short, with 13 bases between. The CDR3 runs 16 residues. CDR1 is LGHNA and CDR2 is YSLEER in the germline V gene. The DNA for the CDR3 is TGCGCCAGCAGCCAAGAACTTGCAAAGGGAACCGGGGAGCTGTTTTTT. Amino acid sequence: CASSQELAKGTGELFF.

This clonotype appeared a few times. The V gene is TRBV6-2 or TRBV6-3, the J gene TRBJ2-3; 11 nucleotides line up with TRBD2. The junction had 9 bases not matched to a gene; V was cut back by 10 bases and J by 6 bases. CDR3 size: 14 residues. Germline V lookup: CDR1 MNHEY, CDR2 SVGEGT. CDR3 protein: CATILTSGIDTQYF. Written as DNA, the CDR3 is TGTGCCACCATCTTGACTAGCGGGATTGATACGCAGTATTTT.

This clonotype has more than one count but fewer than ten. The chain has TRBV5-1 and TRBJ2-3; the D gene is possibly TRBD2 (5 bases). The CDR3 length is 14 residues. V gave up 1 base and J gave up 5 bases, with 11 bases separating them. Germline V lookup: CDR1 SGHRS, CDR2 YFSETQ. Written as DNA, the CDR3 is TGCGCCAGCAGCTTGCCCCAGAGCGGAGATACGCAGTATTTT. Translated, it gives CASSLPQSGDTQYF.

This clonotype was seen only a few times. V usage is TRBV6-1 and J usage is TRBJ2-7; 7 nucleotides match TRBD1. The germline V gene encodes CDR1 MNHNS and CDR2 SASEGT. Germline trimming cut 5 bases from V and 5 bases from J; bases unmatched to any gene: 9. The CDR3 loop spans 14 amino acids. CDR3 sequence (DNA): TGTGCCAGCAGTACAGTCGACAGGGCCCACGAGCAGTACTTC. Protein sequence: CASSTVDRAHEQYF.

Points on this clonotype: It may be a read error: a sequence one base away is much more abundant. This chain joins TRBV7-9 and TRBJ1-2; D gene unclear. The CDR3 consists of 16 residues. Germline CDR1 SEHNR, CDR2 FQNEAQ (reference sequence). Deletions cut 1 base from V and 4 bases from J, with 16 bases between. The CDR3 spells CASSLDGGSASYGYTF. DNA of the CDR3: TGTGCCAGCAGCTTAGACGGCGGCTCAGCCTCCTATGGCTACACCTTC.

The rearrangement uses TRBV4-1 and TRBJ2-7; 11 nucleotides align to TRBD2. The V gene end was trimmed by 5 bases and the J gene end by 6 bases; junction bases not matched to a gene: 3. CDR1 and CDR2 (germline): MGHRA, YSYEKL. The CDR3 contains 13 residues. CDR3 sequence (DNA): TGCGCCAGCAGCTCTAGCGGGAGGTCCGAGCAGTACTTC. Its protein is CASSSSGRSEQYF.

The V and J genes are TRBV20-1 and TRBJ2-3, with 8 bases matching TRBD2. Unmatched junction bases numbered 6, after V lost 0 bases and J lost 4 bases. Germline CDR1 reads DFQATT; CDR2 reads SNEGSKA (reference sequence). The CDR3 is 15 amino acids. CDR3 in amino acids: CSARDLTSGPDTQYF. CDR3 sequence (DNA): TGCAGTGCTAGAGATTTAACTAGCGGTCCAGATACGCAGTATTTT.

V is TRBV3-1 and J is TRBJ2-2, with 7 bases aligning to TRBD1. Germline CDR1 is LGHDT and CDR2 is YNNKEL (reference sequence). The CDR3 totals 15 residues. The J segment lost 3 bases and the V segment lost 2 bases, leaving 3 bases of the junction unmatched. CDR3: CASSQWDSDTGELFF. CDR3 bases: TGTGCCAGCAGCCAATGGGACAGCGACACCGGGGAGCTGTTTTTT. Using reference TRBV3-1 and TRBJ2-2 for the parts outside the CDR3, the full variable domain is DTAVSQTPKYLVTQMGNDKSIKCEQNLGHDTMYWYKQDSKKFLKIMFSYNNKELIINETVPNRFSPKSPDKAHLNLHINSLELGDSAVYFCASSQWDSDTGELFFGEGSRLTVL.

The rearrangement joins TRBV4-1 to TRBJ1-4; weak D call: TRBD1 (5 bases). Germline assignment: CDR1 MGHRA and CDR2 YSYEKL. With 6 bases removed from V and 2 bases from J, the gap between germline ends came to 10 bases. The CDR3 totals 14 residues. The chain's CDR3 is CASRQDGTNEKLFF. The CDR3 nucleotides are TGCGCCAGCAGACAGGATGGCACTAATGAAAAACTGTTTTTT.

This clonotype has just a few counts. The chain links TRBV27 to TRBJ2-1, with D perhaps matching TRBD2 (6 bases). The CDR3 runs 15 residues. CDR1 and CDR2 from the germline V gene are MNHEY and SMNVEV (reference sequence). The V end lost 5 bases, the J end lost 4 bases, and 15 bases lay between the germline ends. The CDR3 DNA sequence: TGTGCCAGCAGTACCAGACTAGGGTGGTACAATGAGCAGTTCTTC. Translated, it gives CASSTRLGWYNEQFF.

This clonotype was found a few times. The J gene is TRBJ1-1, the V gene TRBV28, with D tentatively TRBD1 (5 bases). From germline, CDR1 is MDHEN and CDR2 SYDVKM. V lost 4 bases and J lost 1, with 25 bases in between. The CDR3 loop spans 19 amino acids. In nucleotides, the CDR3 is TGTGCCAGCAGTTCGCTATATGGCGCGGGGGGGAAGGCGAACACTGAAGCTTTCTTT. This encodes CASSSLYGAGGKANTEAFF.

The table lists this clonotype with a few counts. V gene TRBV9 combines with J gene TRBJ2-4; no definite D call. V was shortened by 0 bases and J by 15 bases, with 16 bases between the two germline ends. In germline, CDR1 is SGDLS, CDR2 YYNGEE. This CDR3 contains 13 residues. CDR3: CASSVVYSICTYF. In nucleotides, the CDR3 is TGTGCCAGCAGCGTAGTCTACAGTATCTGTACGTACTTC.

The chain couples TRBV4-3 to TRBJ2-7, with D hard to call. The CDR3 totals 15 residues. The germline V and J ends were trimmed by 1 base and 3 bases, with 13 bases remaining between them. From germline, CDR1 is LGHNA and CDR2 YSLEER. Written as DNA, the CDR3 is TGCGCCAGCAGCCAAGGCCAGGCCCTATACTACGAGCAGTACTTC. This codes for CASSQGQALYYEQYF.

A few counts support this clonotype. The V call is TRBV29-1, the J call TRBJ2-1; D ambiguous. Trimming removed 1 base at V and 0 bases at J, with 10 bases between. The CDR3 runs 15 residues. CDR1 and CDR2 (germline): SQVTM, ANQGSEA. This CDR3 reads CSVEGRISSYNEQFF. CDR3 DNA sequence: TGCAGCGTTGAAGGCCGGATTAGCTCCTACAATGAGCAGTTCTTC.

The V call is TRBV27, the J call TRBJ1-1; maybe TRBD1 (5 bases). This CDR3 comprises 17 residues. Trimming took off 8 bases at V and 1 base at J, with 23 bases between the two ends. CDR1 and CDR2 from the germline V gene are MNHEY and SMNVEV (reference sequence). The DNA for the CDR3 is TGTGCCAGCCTCCCCCTATTAAGAAGGGACCAGAACACTGAAGCTTTCTTT. Its protein is CASLPLLRRDQNTEAFF.

This clonotype was seen many times. The V and J genes are TRBV15 and TRBJ1-5; 8 bases are shared with TRBD1. CDR1 is LNHNV and CDR2 is YYDKDF in the germline V gene (reference sequence). Losses at the gene ends were 3 bases for V and 9 bases for J; bases not matched to a gene: 7. The CDR3 has 14 amino acids. In DNA, the CDR3 is TGTGCCACCAGCAGTGGACAGGGAATGCGGCCCCAGCATTTT. Translated, it gives CATSSGQGMRPQHF.

This clonotype was counted between two and nine times. This chain uses TRBV20-1 with TRBJ2-1; D possibly uses TRBD1 or TRBD2 (5 bases each). This CDR3 is 17 amino acids long. Germline V lookup: CDR1 DFQATT, CDR2 SNEGSKA (reference sequence). V was trimmed by 6 bases and J by 2 bases, leaving 23 bases between them. CDR3 nucleotides: TGCAGTGCGGACCATTGGGGGAGCGGAACCCCCTACAATGAGCAGTTCTTC. This translates into CSADHWGSGTPYNEQFF.

This chain joins TRBV6-2 or TRBV6-3 and TRBJ1-1; D is unclear. Germline CDR1 is MNHEY and CDR2 is SVGEGT. This CDR3 comprises 13 residues. The germline V and J ends were trimmed by 1 base and 1 base, with 4 bases remaining between them. CDR3 sequence (DNA): TGTGCCAGCAGTTACTTCAGGAACACTGAAGCTTTCTTT. Amino acids: CASSYFRNTEAFF.

The gene calls are TRBV20-1 and TRBJ1-3; possible D gene TRBD1, 6 bases. The CDR3 extends over 15 amino acids. The V gene's germline CDR1 is DFQATT and CDR2 SNEGSKA (reference sequence). V lost 1 base, J lost 0 bases, and 10 bases lay in between. CDR3 residues: CSARGGPFSGNTIYF. Here the CDR3 DNA reads TGCAGTGCTAGAGGGGGGCCCTTCTCTGGAAACACCATATATTTT.

The CDR3 sequence: CASRPDQDRLNTEAFF. The CDR3 coding sequence is TGTGCCAGCAGACCTGACCAGGACAGGCTGAACACTGAAGCTTTCTTT. V usage is TRBV6-1 and J usage is TRBJ1-1; TRBD1 aligns across 7 bases. This CDR3 spans 16 amino acids. Trimming cost V 6 bases and J 0 bases; bases outside gene matches: 10. CDR1 and CDR2 from the germline V gene are MNHNS and SASEGT.

This clonotype was counted between two and nine times. V is TRBV7-9 and J is TRBJ2-5, with D unresolved. Trimming pared 1 base from V and 3 bases from J, leaving 6 bases between. The CDR3 is made up of 13 amino acids. CDR1 and CDR2 from the germline V gene are SEHNR and FQNEAQ (reference sequence). The CDR3, as DNA: TGTGCCAGCAGCTTAGATACAGAAGAGACCCAGTACTTC. Protein: CASSLDTEETQYF.

This clonotype was seen many times. The chain is built from TRBV28 and TRBJ1-4; 7 bases match TRBD1. CDR1 MDHEN and CDR2 SYDVKM come from the germline V gene. The CDR3 covers 17 residues. V lost 6 bases to trimming and J lost 5 bases; unmatched junction nucleotides: 15. CDR3 amino acids: CASRPTPYRGTNEKLFF. For the CDR3, the DNA is TGTGCCAGCAGGCCTACCCCATACAGGGGAACCAATGAAAAACTGTTTTTT.